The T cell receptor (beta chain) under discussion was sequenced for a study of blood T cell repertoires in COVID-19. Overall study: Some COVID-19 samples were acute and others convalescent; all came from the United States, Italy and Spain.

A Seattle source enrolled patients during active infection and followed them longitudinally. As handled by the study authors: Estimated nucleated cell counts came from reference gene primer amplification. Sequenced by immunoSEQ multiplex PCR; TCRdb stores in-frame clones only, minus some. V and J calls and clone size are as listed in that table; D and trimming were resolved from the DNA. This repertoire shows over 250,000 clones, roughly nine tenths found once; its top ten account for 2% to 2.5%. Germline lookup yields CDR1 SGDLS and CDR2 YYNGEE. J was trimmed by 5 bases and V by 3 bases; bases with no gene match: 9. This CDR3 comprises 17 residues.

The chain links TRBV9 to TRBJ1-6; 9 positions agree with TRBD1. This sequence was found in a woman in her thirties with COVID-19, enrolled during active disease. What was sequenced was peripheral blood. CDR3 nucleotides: TGTGCCAGCAGCGCAGGGGAACGGGACAGGGATAATTCACCCCTCCACTTT. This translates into CASSAGERDRDNSPLHF.